The rows below give T cell receptor beta chains drawn from one sample of a study of OX40 agonist ivuxolimab in advanced cancers. Generated by immunoSEQ multiplex PCR, the TCRdb table keeps only in-frame clones and is missing some. This table holds some 100,000 clones, 85% to 95% found once. The sequencing used CD4+ or CD8+ T cells sorted from blood, collected in a trial of the OX40 agonist ivuxolimab. The receptor source for this set is an adult with an advanced solid tumor such as melanoma, head and neck, liver or kidney cancer. Both conserved end residues are part of each CDR3. The order of the fields is clone size, D gene, V gene, J gene, CDR3 protein, CDR3 DNA. The D gene is left open where the match is weak. Expanded clones get a size class; other rows say once, few or many, or leave the size out.

size: .; D: .; V: TRBV7-6; J: TRBJ1-1; CDR3: CASRTGSGTEAFF; DNA: TGTGCCAGCAGAACAGGGTCAGGCACTGAAGCTTTCTTT
size: .; D: .; V: TRBV5-1; J: TRBJ2-7; CDR3: CASSFSYEQYF; DNA: TGCGCCAGCAGCTTCTCCTACGAGCAGTACTTC
size: .; D: .; V: TRBV6-6; J: TRBJ2-7; CDR3: CASSSQIQTSSYEQYF; DNA: TGTGCCAGCAGTTCCCAAATTCAGACTAGCTCCTACGAGCAGTACTTC
size: .; D: .; V: TRBV12-5; J: TRBJ2-3; CDR3: CASGLVLSSEGPPGTQYF; DNA: TGTGCTAGTGGTTTGGTACTGAGCAGCGAGGGGCCCCCCGGGACGCAGTATTTT
size: .; D: TRBD2; V: TRBV27; J: TRBJ2-5; CDR3: CASSLAGGRETQYF; DNA: TGTGCCAGCAGCTTAGCGGGGGGGCGAGAGACCCAGTACTTC
size: .; D: .; V: TRBV7-8; J: TRBJ1-6; CDR3: CASSLRAGPYNSPLHF; DNA: TGTGCCAGCAGCTTAAGGGCGGGACCCTATAATTCACCCCTCCACTTT
size: .; D: .; V: TRBV7-8; J: TRBJ1-3; CDR3: CASSPIGSSGNTIYF; DNA: TGTGCCAGCAGCCCCATCGGGAGCTCTGGAAACACCATATATTTT
size: .; D: .; V: TRBV11-2; J: TRBJ1-2; CDR3: CASSLVWGPKNYGYTF; DNA: TGTGCCAGCAGCTTAGTTTGGGGACCGAAAAACTATGGCTACACCTTC
size: .; D: .; V: TRBV15; J: TRBJ1-4; CDR3: CATSRGPNEKLFF; DNA: TGTGCCACCAGCAGAGGGCCAAATGAAAAACTGTTTTTT
size: once; D: .; V: TRBV2; J: TRBJ2-3; CDR3: CASSVRRQGTDTQYF; DNA: TGTGCCAGCAGTGTCCGTCGACAGGGCACAGATACGCAGTATTTT
size: .; D: .; V: TRBV6-5; J: TRBJ1-2; CDR3: CASSPMGRYGYTF; DNA: TGTGCCAGCAGTCCCATGGGGCGCTATGGCTACACCTTC
size: .; D: .; V: TRBV11-3; J: TRBJ2-7; CDR3: CASSLARHSYEQYF; DNA: TGTGCCAGCAGCTTAGCGCGTCACTCCTACGAGCAGTACTTC
size: .; D: .; V: TRBV29-1; J: TRBJ2-1; CDR3: CSAEARGFYNEQFF; DNA: TGCAGCGCCGAGGCCAGGGGATTTTACAATGAGCAGTTCTTC
size: .; D: .; V: TRBV4-3; J: TRBJ1-1; CDR3: CASSQDQGLEAFF; DNA: TGCGCCAGCAGCCAAGATCAGGGGCTTGAAGCTTTCTTT
size: .; D: .; V: TRBV27; J: TRBJ2-7; CDR3: CASSPRTVPYEQYF; DNA: TGTGCCAGCAGTCCGCGGACGGTTCCCTACGAGCAGTACTTC
size: .; D: .; V: TRBV28; J: TRBJ1-1; CDR3: CASSLWSRGTEAFF; DNA: TGTGCCAGCAGTTTGTGGTCCCGAGGTACTGAAGCTTTCTTT
size: .; D: .; V: TRBV9; J: TRBJ2-1; CDR3: CASSVDGSSSYNEQFF; DNA: TGTGCCAGCAGCGTAGATGGCAGCAGCTCCTACAATGAGCAGTTCTTC
size: .; D: .; V: TRBV2; J: TRBJ2-7; CDR3: CASMAGYEQYF; DNA: TGTGCCAGCATGGCAGGCTACGAGCAGTACTTC